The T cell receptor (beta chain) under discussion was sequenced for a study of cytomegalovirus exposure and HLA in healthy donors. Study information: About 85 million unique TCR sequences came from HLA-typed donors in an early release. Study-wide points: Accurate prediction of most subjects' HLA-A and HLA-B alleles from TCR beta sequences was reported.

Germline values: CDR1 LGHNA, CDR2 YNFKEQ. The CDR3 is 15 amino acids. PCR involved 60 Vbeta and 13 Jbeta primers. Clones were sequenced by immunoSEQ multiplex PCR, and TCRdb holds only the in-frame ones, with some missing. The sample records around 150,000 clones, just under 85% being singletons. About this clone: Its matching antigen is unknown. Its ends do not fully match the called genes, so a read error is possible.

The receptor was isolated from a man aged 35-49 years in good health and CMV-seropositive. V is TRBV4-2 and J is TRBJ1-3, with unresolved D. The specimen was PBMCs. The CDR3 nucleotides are TGTGCCAGCAGCCCCGGGAGGCAGAGTGGAAACGCCATATATTTT. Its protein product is CASSPGRQSGNAIYF.